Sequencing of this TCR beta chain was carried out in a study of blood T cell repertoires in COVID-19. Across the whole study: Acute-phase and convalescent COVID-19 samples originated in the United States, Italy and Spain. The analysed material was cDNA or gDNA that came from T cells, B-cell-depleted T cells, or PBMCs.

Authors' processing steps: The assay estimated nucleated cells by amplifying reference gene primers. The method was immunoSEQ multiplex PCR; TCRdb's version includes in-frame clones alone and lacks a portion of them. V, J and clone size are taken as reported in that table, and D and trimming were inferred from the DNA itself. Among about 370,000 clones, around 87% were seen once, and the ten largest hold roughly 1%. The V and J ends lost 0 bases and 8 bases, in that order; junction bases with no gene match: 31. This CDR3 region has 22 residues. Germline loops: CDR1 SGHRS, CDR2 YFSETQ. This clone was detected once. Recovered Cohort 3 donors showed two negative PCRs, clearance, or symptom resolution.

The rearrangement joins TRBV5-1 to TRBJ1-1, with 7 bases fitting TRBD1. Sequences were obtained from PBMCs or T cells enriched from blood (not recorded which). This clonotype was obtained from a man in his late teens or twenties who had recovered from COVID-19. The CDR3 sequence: CASSLVLRQGSLNLPLSKEAFF. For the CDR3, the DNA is TGCGCCAGCAGCTTGGTTTTGAGACAGGGATCCTTGAACCTTCCACTGTCAAAGGAAGCTTTCTTT.